These T cell receptor beta chains were read from a single sample in a study of blood T cell repertoires in COVID-19. Data came from immunoSEQ multiplex PCR; TCRdb stores just in-frame clones and leaves some out. The table lists roughly 56,000 clones, 90% of them singletons. The sample taken for sequencing was peripheral blood. All receptors come from a man aged 60-69 years with active COVID-19. Each CDR3 is given with its conserved first and last residue. A D gene is named only where the DNA matches it firmly. Some rows have no size entry. The others give once, few or many, or a class for an expanded clone.

cdr3_aa | cdr3_nt | j_call | v_call | clone_size | d_call
CASSALPGGSGSPLHF | TGTGCCAGTAGTGCGCTCCCAGGGGGGAGCGGTTCACCCCTCCACTTT | TRBJ1-6 | TRBV19 | . | TRBD1
CASREGLAGKGAQYF | TGTGCCAGCAGGGAGGGACTAGCGGGAAAAGGGGCCCAGTACTTC | TRBJ2-5 | TRBV7-6 | medium-sized | TRBD2
CASNKGLVDGEQFF | TGTGCCAGCAACAAGGGGTTGGTGGACGGGGAGCAGTTCTTC | TRBJ2-1 | TRBV2 | . | .
CASTLGGDYGYTF | TGCGCCAGCACCCTGGGGGGGGACTATGGCTACACCTTC | TRBJ1-2 | TRBV5-1 | . | .
CASSYSGTTGELFF | TGCGCCAGCAGCTACTCCGGGACTACCGGGGAGCTGTTTTTT | TRBJ2-2 | TRBV5-1 | . | .
CASSQSGTSGSYEQYF | TGTGCCAGCAGCCAAAGCGGGACTAGTGGGTCCTACGAGCAGTACTTC | TRBJ2-7 | TRBV3-1/TRBV3-2 | . | TRBD2
CASSLAAANTEAFF | TGTGCCAGCAGCTTAGCGGCGGCGAACACTGAAGCTTTCTTT | TRBJ1-1 | TRBV7-3 | . | .
CASSGDSNSPLHF | TGTGCCAGCAGTGGGGACAGTAATTCACCCCTCCACTTT | TRBJ1-6 | TRBV2 | . | TRBD1
CASSPTFTGELFF | TGTGCCAGCAGTCCTACCTTTACCGGGGAGCTGTTTTTT | TRBJ2-2 | TRBV3-1/TRBV3-2 | . | .
CASSQDLRGGNQPQHF | TGCGCCAGCAGCCAAGATCTCCGGGGAGGCAATCAGCCCCAGCATTTT | TRBJ1-5 | TRBV4-3 | . | .
CATSRSAGGRVEQYF | TGTGCCACCAGCCGGTCGGCGGGGGGCCGAGTCGAGCAGTACTTC | TRBJ2-7 | TRBV15 | . | TRBD2
CASSRPGLAGGKLNYEQYF | TGCGCCAGCAGCCGACCGGGACTAGCGGGGGGGAAACTGAATTACGAGCAGTACTTC | TRBJ2-7 | TRBV5-1 | once | TRBD2
CASRKRQGPDTEAFF | TGTGCCAGCAGGAAAAGACAGGGGCCTGACACTGAAGCTTTCTTT | TRBJ1-1 | TRBV2 | once | TRBD1
CASSQERTGATGNTIYF | TGCGCCAGCAGCCAAGAGAGGACAGGGGCGACTGGAAACACCATATATTTT | TRBJ1-3 | TRBV4-1 | . | TRBD1
CASSLALAGAETQYF | TGTGCCAGCAGTTTGGCTCTAGCGGGAGCAGAGACCCAGTACTTC | TRBJ2-5 | TRBV28 | . | TRBD2
CASSPIAGPPYEQYF | TGTGCCAGCAGTCCGATAGCGGGGCCCCCCTACGAGCAGTACTTC | TRBJ2-7 | TRBV28 | once | TRBD2
CASSQPTGGGETQYF | TGTGCCAGCAGCCAACCCACTGGCGGGGGGGAGACCCAGTACTTC | TRBJ2-5 | TRBV3-1/TRBV3-2 | . | TRBD2
CASSLDGRETQYF | TGTGCCAGCAGCTTGGACGGCAGGGAGACCCAGTACTTC | TRBJ2-5 | TRBV5-6 | . | .
CASSLGDEDGYTF | TGTGCCAGCAGCTTAGGAGATGAGGATGGCTACACCTTC | TRBJ1-2 | TRBV7-2 | . | .
CASSSYGTASTDTQYF | TGTGCCAGCAGCTCTTACGGGACAGCTAGCACAGATACGCAGTATTTT | TRBJ2-3 | TRBV11-1 | . | TRBD1
CASSVATGGSGELFF | TGTGCCAGCAGCGTTGCCACAGGGGGCTCCGGGGAGCTGTTTTTT | TRBJ2-2 | TRBV5-4 | . | TRBD1
CASSRSGTSGGGETQYF | TGCGCCAGCAGCCGATCGGGGACTAGCGGGGGTGGCGAGACCCAGTACTTC | TRBJ2-5 | TRBV5-1 | . | TRBD2
CASSVTAEAFF | TGTGCCAGCAGTGTAACAGCTGAAGCTTTCTTT | TRBJ1-1 | TRBV2 | . | .
CASTGSQSSGANVLTF | TGTGCCAGCACGGGATCCCAGAGCTCTGGGGCCAACGTCCTGACTTTC | TRBJ2-6 | TRBV5-4 | . | .
CASSATGTAGLYGYTF | TGTGCCAGTAGTGCCACCGGGACAGCTGGGCTCTATGGCTACACCTTC | TRBJ1-2 | TRBV19 | once | TRBD1
CAATSSSSYGYTF | TGTGCCGCAACAAGTTCTAGTAGCTATGGCTACACCTTC | TRBJ1-2 | TRBV28 | . | .
CASSPSGGNNEQFF | TGCGCCAGCAGCCCTAGCGGGGGGAACAATGAGCAGTTCTTC | TRBJ2-1 | TRBV4-1 | . | TRBD2
CASSLMRDGSRVQYF | TGTGCCAGCAGCTTGATGCGGGACGGGTCGAGGGTGCAGTACTTC | TRBJ2-7 | TRBV5-4 | . | .
CAISMAGLTYNEQFF | TGTGCCATTAGTATGGCGGGCCTCACCTACAATGAGCAGTTCTTC | TRBJ2-1 | TRBV10-3 | . | .
CASSRLSGPYNEQFF | TGCGCCAGCAGCCGACTGAGCGGCCCTTACAATGAGCAGTTCTTC | TRBJ2-1 | TRBV4-1 | . | .
CASSLRQGTRETQYF | TGTGCCAGCAGCCTGCGACAGGGGACAAGGGAGACCCAGTACTTC | TRBJ2-5 | TRBV11-3 | . | TRBD1
CASRGTGGNSPLHF | TGTGCCAGCAGGGGGACAGGGGGAAATTCACCCCTCCACTTT | TRBJ1-6 | TRBV9 | once | TRBD1
CASSPLGSGRKSGELFF | TGTGCCAGCTCACCATTGGGCAGCGGGAGAAAGTCCGGGGAGCTGTTTTTT | TRBJ2-2 | TRBV18 | . | TRBD2
CASKEAGANLYTDTQYF | TGTGCCAGCAAGGAGGCGGGGGCCAATCTCTACACAGATACGCAGTATTTT | TRBJ2-3 | TRBV5-6 | . | .
CASTTGVDAEAFF | TGTGCCAGCACTACAGGGGTGGACGCTGAAGCTTTCTTT | TRBJ1-1 | TRBV28 | . | TRBD1
CASGPQGMMDTEAFF | TGTGCCAGCGGGCCTCAGGGCATGATGGACACTGAAGCTTTCTTT | TRBJ1-1 | TRBV9 | . | .
CAISRGGPTNTGELFF | TGTGCCATCTCGAGGGGAGGACCCACGAACACCGGGGAGCTGTTTTTT | TRBJ2-2 | TRBV5-6 | . | .
CASRDQRGSNQPQHF | TGTGCCAGCAGGGACCAGCGGGGTAGCAATCAGCCCCAGCATTTT | TRBJ1-5 | TRBV6-5 | . | .
CASSAQGKNIQYF | TGTGCCAGCAGTGCACAGGGGAAAAACATTCAGTACTTC | TRBJ2-4 | TRBV25-1 | . | TRBD1
CASSPLYEQYF | TGTGCCAGCAGCCCCCTCTACGAGCAGTACTTC | TRBJ2-7 | TRBV14 | once | .
CASSFGQSYGYTF | TGTGCCAGCAGTTTCGGACAGTCCTATGGCTACACCTTC | TRBJ1-2 | TRBV12-3/TRBV12-4 | . | .
CASSPRDRTNSPLHF | TGTGCCAGCAGCCCCCGGGACAGGACCAATTCACCCCTCCACTTT | TRBJ1-6 | TRBV14 | . | TRBD1
CASSSWGLNTEAFF | TGTGCCAGCAGCTCCTGGGGGCTAAACACTGAAGCTTTCTTT | TRBJ1-1 | TRBV6-2/TRBV6-3 | once | .
CSVRDTNTEAFF | TGCAGCGTCCGGGACACGAACACTGAAGCTTTCTTT | TRBJ1-1 | TRBV29-1 | . | .
CASSPRGTNYGYTF | TGTGCCAGCAGCCCACGGGGGACCAACTATGGCTACACCTTC | TRBJ1-2 | TRBV7-2 | . | .
CASSPARGGYTF | TGTGCCAGCAGCCCGGCCAGGGGTGGCTACACCTTC | TRBJ1-2 | TRBV9 | few | .
CASSLDPTGQGSGYTF | TGCGCCAGCAGCCTAGACCCTACGGGACAGGGTTCCGGCTACACCTTC | TRBJ1-2 | TRBV5-1 | . | TRBD1
CASSAQGALNTEAFF | TGTGCCAGCAGCGCCCAGGGGGCGCTGAACACTGAAGCTTTCTTT | TRBJ1-1 | TRBV7-2 | . | TRBD1
CASSSDRGLLVETQYF | TGCGCCAGCAGCTCGGACAGGGGATTATTAGTGGAGACCCAGTACTTC | TRBJ2-5 | TRBV5-1 | . | TRBD1
CASSFGAGAGYTF | TGTGCCAGCAGTTTTGGGGCAGGGGCTGGCTACACCTTC | TRBJ1-2 | TRBV27 | . | .
CATSRFLVDTQYF | TGTGCCACCAGCAGATTTCTAGTAGATACGCAGTATTTT | TRBJ2-3 | TRBV15 | . | .
CASSPAGASGNTIYF | TGTGCCAGCAGTCCGGCAGGGGCGTCGGGAAACACCATATATTTT | TRBJ1-3 | TRBV27 | . | .
CATSAWGGPDTQYF | TGTGCCACCAGTGCCTGGGGGGGTCCAGATACGCAGTATTTT | TRBJ2-3 | TRBV24-1 | once | TRBD2
CASRDRGDGYTF | TGTGCCAGCAGGGACAGGGGAGATGGCTACACCTTC | TRBJ1-2 | TRBV7-8 | . | TRBD1
CSVDQGGMGGYTF | TGCAGCGTTGATCAGGGGGGCATGGGTGGCTACACCTTC | TRBJ1-2 | TRBV29-1 | . | TRBD1
CASSIFSSGGAIEQFF | TGTGCCAGTAGTATATTCAGTAGCGGGGGGGCCATTGAGCAGTTCTTC | TRBJ2-1 | TRBV19 | . | TRBD2